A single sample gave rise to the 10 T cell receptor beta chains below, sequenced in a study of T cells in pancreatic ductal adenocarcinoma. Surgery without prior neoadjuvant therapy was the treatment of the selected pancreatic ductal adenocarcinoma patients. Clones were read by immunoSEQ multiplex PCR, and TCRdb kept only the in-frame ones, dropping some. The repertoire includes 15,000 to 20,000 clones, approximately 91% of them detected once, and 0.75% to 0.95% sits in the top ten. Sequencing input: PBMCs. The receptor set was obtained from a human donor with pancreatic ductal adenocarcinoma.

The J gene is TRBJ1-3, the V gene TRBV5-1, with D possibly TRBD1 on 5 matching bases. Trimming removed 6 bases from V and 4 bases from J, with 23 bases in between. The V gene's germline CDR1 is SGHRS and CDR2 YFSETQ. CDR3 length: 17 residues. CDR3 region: CASTLWGGSSPGNTIYF. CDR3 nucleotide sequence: TGCGCCAGCACCCTCTGGGGGGGGTCTTCGCCAGGAAACACCATATATTTT.

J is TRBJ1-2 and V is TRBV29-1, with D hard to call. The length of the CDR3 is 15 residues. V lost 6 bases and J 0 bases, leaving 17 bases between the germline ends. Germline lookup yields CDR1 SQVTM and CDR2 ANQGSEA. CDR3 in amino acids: CSVVPAVRANYGYTF. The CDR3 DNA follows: TGCAGCGTAGTCCCCGCGGTTAGAGCTAACTATGGCTACACCTTC.

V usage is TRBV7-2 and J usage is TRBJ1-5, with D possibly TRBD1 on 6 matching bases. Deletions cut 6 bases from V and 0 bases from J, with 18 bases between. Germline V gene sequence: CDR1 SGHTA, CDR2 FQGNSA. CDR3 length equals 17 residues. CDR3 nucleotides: TGTGCCAGCAGAGAGGGGGAAGGCCCGTATAGCAATCAGCCCCAGCATTTT. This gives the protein CASREGEGPYSNQPQHF.

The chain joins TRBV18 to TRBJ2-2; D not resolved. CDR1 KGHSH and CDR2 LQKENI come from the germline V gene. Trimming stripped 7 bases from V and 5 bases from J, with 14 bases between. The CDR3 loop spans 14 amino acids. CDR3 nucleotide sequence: TGTGCCAGCTGCTGGCAGATCCCAACCGGGGAGCTGTTTTTT. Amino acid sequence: CASCWQIPTGELFF.

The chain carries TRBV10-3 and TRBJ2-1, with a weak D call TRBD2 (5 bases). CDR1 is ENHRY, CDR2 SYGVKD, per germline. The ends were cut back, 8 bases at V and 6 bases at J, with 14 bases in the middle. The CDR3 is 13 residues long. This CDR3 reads CAIGGPLVNEQFF. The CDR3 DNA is TGTGCCATCGGAGGACCCCTTGTCAATGAGCAGTTCTTC.

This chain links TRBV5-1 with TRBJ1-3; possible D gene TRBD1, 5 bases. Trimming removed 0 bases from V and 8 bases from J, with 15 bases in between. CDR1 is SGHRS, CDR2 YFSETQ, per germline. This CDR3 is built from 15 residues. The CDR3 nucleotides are TGCGCCAGCAGCTTGGCGGCGGAATCCAGGGACACCATATATTTT. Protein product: CASSLAAESRDTIYF.

The CDR3 sequence: CASSSGEGRRQPQHF. The DNA of the CDR3 is TGTGCCAGTAGTTCGGGGGAGGGAAGGCGACAGCCCCAGCATTTT. The chain couples TRBV19 to TRBJ1-5; D might be TRBD1 (5 bases). Trimming took off 5 bases at V and 7 bases at J, with 18 bases between the two ends. Germline V lookup: CDR1 LNHDA, CDR2 SQIVND (reference sequence). CDR3 length equals 15 residues.

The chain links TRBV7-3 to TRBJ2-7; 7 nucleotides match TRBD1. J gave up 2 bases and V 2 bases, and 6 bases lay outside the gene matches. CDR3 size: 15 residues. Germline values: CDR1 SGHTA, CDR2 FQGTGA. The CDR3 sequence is CASSLGLGQPYEQYF. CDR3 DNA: TGTGCCAGCAGCTTAGGACTGGGACAGCCCTACGAGCAGTACTTC.

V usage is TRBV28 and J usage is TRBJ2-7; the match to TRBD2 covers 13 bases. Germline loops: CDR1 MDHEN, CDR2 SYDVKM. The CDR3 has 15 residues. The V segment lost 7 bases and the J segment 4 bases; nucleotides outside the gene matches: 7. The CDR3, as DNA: TGTGCCAGCACCCTTACTAGCGGGGGGGTATACGAGCAGTACTTC. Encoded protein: CASTLTSGGVYEQYF.

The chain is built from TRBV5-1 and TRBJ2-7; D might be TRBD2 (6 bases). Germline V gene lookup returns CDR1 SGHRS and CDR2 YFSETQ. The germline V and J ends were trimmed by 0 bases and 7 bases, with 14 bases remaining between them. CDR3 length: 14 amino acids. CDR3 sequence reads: CASSLEGLRGEQYF. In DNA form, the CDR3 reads TGCGCCAGCAGCTTGGAGGGCCTGCGGGGAGAGCAGTACTTC.